This TCR beta chain was documented in a study of identical twins. This clonotype was recorded at least ten times. Using its own MiXCR run on the 5' RACE reads, TCRdb lists one record per CDR3 protein. The table shows 250,000 or so distinct CDR3 sequences, with roughly 7% occurring only once. The V gene's germline CDR1 is KGHDR and CDR2 SFDVKD. J lost 4 bases, V lost 3 bases, and 5 bases had no gene match. This CDR3 has 16 residues. Separately, the same data were catalogued under a study of yellow fever vaccine responses in identical twins.

This receptor was taken from a woman in her late teens or twenties in good health. This chain links TRBV24-1 with TRBJ2-5; TRBD1 matches at 12 bases. The sample taken for sequencing was memory (CD45RO+) T cells sorted from blood. Here the CDR3 reads CATSDGGTGGAETQYF. The CDR3 DNA is TGTGCCACCAGTGATGGCGGGACAGGGGGCGCAGAGACCCAGTACTTC.